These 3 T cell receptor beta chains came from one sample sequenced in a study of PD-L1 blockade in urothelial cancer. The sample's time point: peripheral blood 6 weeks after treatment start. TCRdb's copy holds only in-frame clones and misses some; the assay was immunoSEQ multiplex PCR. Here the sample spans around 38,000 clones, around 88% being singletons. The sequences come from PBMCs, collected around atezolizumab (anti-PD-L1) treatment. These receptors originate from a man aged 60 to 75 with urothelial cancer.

The CDR3 coding sequence is TGTGCCAGCAGCTTAGGGGCGGGGGGCTACAATGAGCAGTTCTTC. Translating gives CASSLGAGGYNEQFF. The chain uses TRBV13 and TRBJ2-1, with 8 nucleotides matching TRBD2. The ends lost 0 bases at V and 3 bases at J; junction bases unmatched: 1. The CDR3 is made up of 15 amino acids. CDR1 is PRHDT and CDR2 is FYEKMQ in the germline V gene (reference sequence).

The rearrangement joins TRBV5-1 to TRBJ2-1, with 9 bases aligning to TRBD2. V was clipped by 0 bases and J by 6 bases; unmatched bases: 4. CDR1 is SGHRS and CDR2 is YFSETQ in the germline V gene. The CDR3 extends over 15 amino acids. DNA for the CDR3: TGCGCCAGCAGCTTGGAACTAGCGGGTGGCAATGAGCAGTTCTTC. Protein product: CASSLELAGGNEQFF. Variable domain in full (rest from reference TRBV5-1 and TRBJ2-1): KAGVTQTPRYLIKTRGQQVTLSCSPISGHRSVSWYQQTPGQGLQFLFEYFSETQRNKGNFPGRFSGRQFSNSRSEMNVSTLELGDSALYLCASSLELAGGNEQFFGPGTRLTVL.

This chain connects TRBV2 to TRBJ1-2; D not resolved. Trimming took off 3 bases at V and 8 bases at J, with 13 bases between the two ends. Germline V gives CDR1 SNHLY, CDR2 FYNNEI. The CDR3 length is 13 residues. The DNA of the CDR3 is TGTGCCAGCAGTGATCAGGTTACGTGGGGCTACACCTTC. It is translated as CASSDQVTWGYTF.